The sequence of this T cell receptor (beta chain) was determined in a study of T-cell memory formation after mild COVID-19 listed by TCRdb under 2021. Context from the whole study: TCR sequence clusters from the two donors were largely donor specific. The cohort comprised two young, previously healthy adult volunteers, one female and one male. In a couple of donors, T-cell clones that expanded and contracted after mild COVID-19 were followed by sequencing TCRalpha and TCRbeta repertoires longitudinally.

Instrument used: Illumina NovaSeq 6000. TCRalpha and TCRbeta cDNA libraries were built by 5'RACE with constant-segment primers, adding sample barcodes and unique molecular identifiers. RNA was extracted from every sample with Trizol reagent. Amplification of the libraries took two PCR steps, and the second step added a second sample barcode plus Illumina TruSeq adapters. Sequencing of the libraries was done on an Illumina NovaSeq, producing 2 x 150 bp paired-end reads. Per the original workflow: The reads were demultiplexed and collapsed into UMI-guided consensus sequences using migec v1.2.7. Using mixcr v2.1.11, UMI consensuses were aligned to TRA and TRB V and J templates and then assembled into clonotypes. A clonotype was counted as expanded or contracted only when both edgeR and NoisET called the clonotype significant, with the noise models trained on biological replicates. edgeR calls used a false discovery rate-adjusted p below 0.01 and a log2 fold-change threshold of 1. PCA with hierarchical clustering of max-normalized trajectories of the 1000 most abundant clonotypes was used as exploratory dynamics analysis. Separately sequenced CD4+ and CD8+ repertoires were used to assign a CD4 or CD8 phenotype to each responding clone. Clones were called with MiXCR by TCRdb after fastp trimmed the public reads at Q25, and only in-frame beta chains were retained. Rows matching on CDR3 protein sequence are summarized as one entry with the most common DNA and genes. The V and J calls and clone size come from TCRdb's table, not from the authors' own analysis. The sample records approximately 450,000 distinct CDR3 sequences, around a sixth of which are singletons. The ten largest clones add up to 12% of the sample.

The CDR3 sequence holds 15 residues, the cysteine and phenylalanine included. The entry retains the CDR3 DNA only, 45 bases that are in frame from base 1. The germline V gene specifies MNHEY as CDR1 and SVGAGI as CDR2. Here V drops 5 bases and J drops 7 bases, and the junction holds 8 bases not matched to any gene. Ficoll-Paque density gradient centrifugation was used to isolate PBMCs. Of note for this clonotype: Its antigen target is currently unknown. The record has no base qualities; no much larger clone is one base away.

Results and caveats for the whole study, not just this receptor: Only a couple of mild cases were covered by the study, and larger cohorts that include severe cases with pre-infection samples were considered necessary. Balanced CD4/CD8 phenotypes were observed for clones contracting from day 15 to 85, whereas a bias towards CD4+ was observed for a second wave of clones expanding from day 15 to 37. Some responding clones were detected in pre-infection memory, which suggested that pre-existing cross-reactive memory T cells had joined the SARS-CoV-2 response. Contracting CD4+ clones were found mainly in CM and EM memory subsets, while CD8+ clones were enriched in EMRA. SARS-CoV-2 specificity of the second-wave clones peaking on day 37 was not confirmed.

The chain joins TRBV6-5 to TRBJ2-2, with TRBD1 matching 9 junction bases. This receptor was obtained from an adult woman who had mild COVID-19 (a few samples of this study predate the infection). The sample titles of this study are shuffled in the database, so cell type and time point are left out; the donor was told from shared clones. The sequencing sample was made of PBMCs or a T cell subset sorted from them (not recorded which). At the DNA level, the sequence is TGTGCCAGCAGTCCTGGGACAGGGACGGACGGGGAGCTGTTTTTT. This gives the protein CASSPGTGTDGELFF.